Sequencing of this TCR beta chain was carried out in a study of shared clonotypes between healthy human individuals. Broader study findings: Few donors restricted represented genetic and exposure-history diversity. When compared with the clonotypes that were shared by all four sorted-subset donors, the non-shared clonotypes turned out to have lower generation probabilities.

Clones were read by immunoSEQ multiplex PCR, and TCRdb kept only the in-frame ones, dropping some. The sample consists of 950,000 to 1,100,000 clones, approximately 72% of them appearing once. Germline V gene data show CDR1 as SGHTA and CDR2 as FQGNSA. Trimming removed 3 bases at V and 3 bases at J, with 15 bases between. The CDR3 extends over 16 amino acids. As concerns this clone: Its antigen is undetermined.

The specimen was memory CD4+ T cells sorted from blood. The subset denotes: CD45RA-negative fraction. The chain uses TRBV7-2 and TRBJ1-3; D is perhaps TRBD1 (6 bases). This sequence was found in a man between 18 and 29 years old in good health. CDR3 bases: TGTGCCAGCAGCTTTTCACCTACAGGGAGTGGAAACACCATATATTTT. Translation gives CASSFSPTGSGNTIYF.